This record looks at one TCR beta chain sequence and its context. Its antigen is not known. This entry is derived from a study of PD-1 blockade in classical Hodgkin lymphoma. The study, taken as a whole, reports: Patients newly diagnosed and complete responders had comparable baseline diversity. Newly diagnosed patients reportedly had lower baseline TCR diversity than healthy donors.

The time point was: cycle 4 day 1 (C4D1), after more than 5 weeks of nivolumab. Relapses following autologous stem cell transplantation were seen in all patients, with brentuximab vedotin exposure varying. Clones were sequenced by immunoSEQ multiplex PCR, and TCRdb holds only the in-frame ones, with some missing. Of about 39,000 clones in the sample, just over 75% are singletons; the top ten hold more than 8%. Material: peripheral blood mononuclear cells (PBMCs), obtained before the fourth cycle of nivolumab. This receptor was obtained from a human donor with classical Hodgkin lymphoma.

The CDR3 sequence is CAISSLRGGQNTEAFF. DNA of the CDR3: TGTGCCATCAGCAGCTTGAGAGGGGGTCAGAACACTGAAGCTTTCTTT. J is TRBJ1-1 and V is TRBV10-3, with D perhaps TRBD1 (6 bases). V lost 6 bases, J lost 1 base, and 18 bases lay in between. The CDR3 has 16 residues. Germline CDR1 is ENHRY and CDR2 is SYGVKD.